Listed here are 24 T cell receptor beta chains from one sample, sequenced in a study of blood T cell repertoires in COVID-19. Sequencing was performed with immunoSEQ multiplex PCR; in TCRdb, only in-frame clones are kept and a portion is missing. The sample holds about 360,000 clones, 87% seen once. Sequencing was carried out using PBMCs or T cells enriched from blood (not recorded which). These receptors all come from a man aged 30 to 45 who had recovered from COVID-19.

The chain uses TRBV7-9 and TRBJ1-2; possibly TRBD1 for D (6 bases). The CDR3 length is 13 residues. Trimming took off 4 bases at V and 2 bases at J, with 8 bases between the two ends. Germline CDR1 SEHNR, CDR2 FQNEAQ (reference sequence). The CDR3 DNA follows: TGTGCCAGCAGCTGGACAGAAAACTATGGCTACACCTTC. Translated, it gives CASSWTENYGYTF.

The chain couples TRBV7-3 to TRBJ2-7, with D maybe TRBD1 (6 bases). V was clipped by 5 bases and J by 3 bases, with 17 bases between them. Germline CDR1 is SGHTA and CDR2 is FQGTGA. This CDR3 spans 15 amino acids. DNA of the CDR3: TGTGCCAGCAGCCCTACCGGGACAAATGTCTACGAGCAGTACTTC. It yields the protein CASSPTGTNVYEQYF.

The chain carries TRBV11-2 and TRBJ2-2; perhaps TRBD2 as D (6 bases). Germline CDR1 reads SGHAT; CDR2 reads FQNNGV. V was clipped by 3 bases and J by 6 bases, with 11 bases between them. There are 14 residues in the CDR3. CDR3 coding DNA: TGTGCCAGCAGCTTTGGTTGGGGGGCCGGGGAGCTGTTTTTT. Amino acid sequence: CASSFGWGAGELFF.

This clone has only a few counts. The chain links TRBV7-9 to TRBJ1-4; D might be TRBD1 (5 bases). CDR3 length: 15 residues. Germline loops: CDR1 SEHNR, CDR2 FQNEAQ (reference sequence). V lost 4 bases and J lost 2, with 11 bases in between. CDR3 loop: CASSSRGTTNEKLFF. CDR3 DNA: TGTGCCAGCAGCTCACGCGGGACCACTAATGAAAAACTGTTTTTT.

V usage is TRBV7-9 and J usage is TRBJ1-4; perhaps TRBD1 as D (5 bases). Germline CDR1 and CDR2: SEHNR and FQNEAQ (reference sequence). The CDR3 is 15 amino acids. The V end lost 6 bases, the J end lost 0 bases, and 11 bases lay between the germline ends. In nucleotides, the CDR3 is TGTGCCAGCAGGACGGCGGGGGCAACTAATGAAAAACTGTTTTTT. Its protein is CASRTAGATNEKLFF.

The CDR3 coding sequence is TGTGCCAGCAGCAATTCTCCAAGGCAGGGCGACTATGGCTACACCTTC. This gives the protein CASSNSPRQGDYGYTF. V is TRBV7-8 and J is TRBJ1-2; the D gene is possibly TRBD1 (5 bases). Trimming shortened V by 5 bases and J by 3 bases, and 19 bases separated the two germline ends. The CDR3 loop spans 16 amino acids. Germline CDR1 and CDR2: SGHVS and FQNEAQ. Variable domain in full (rest from reference TRBV7-8 and TRBJ1-2): GAGVSQSPRYKVAKRGQDVALRCDPISGHVSLFWYQQALGQGPEFLTYFQNEAQLDKSGLPSDRFFAERPEGSVSTLKIQRTQQEDSAVYLCASSNSPRQGDYGYTFGSGTRLTVV.

Points on this clone: This sample also contains other DNA sequences that code for the same CDR3. The rearrangement joins TRBV19 to TRBJ2-7; TRBD1 aligns across 7 bases. This CDR3 has 13 residues. The germline CDR1 and CDR2 sequences are LNHDA and SQIVND (reference sequence). Unmatched junction bases numbered 7, after V lost 8 bases and J lost 3 bases. The CDR3 DNA sequence: TGTGCCAGTTCCCGGGACAGTCTCTACGAGCAGTACTTC. Protein sequence: CASSRDSLYEQYF.

V gene TRBV29-1 combines with J gene TRBJ2-7; 10 nucleotides align to TRBD1. Germline CDR1 reads SQVTM; CDR2 reads ANQGSEA. The CDR3 loop spans 11 amino acids. The ends lost 4 bases at V and 6 bases at J; junction bases unmatched: 0. The DNA of the CDR3 is TGCAGCGTTGGGACAGGGGGCGAGCAGTACTTC. Its protein is CSVGTGGEQYF.

The chain couples TRBV5-1 to TRBJ2-2, with 7 positions matching TRBD1. This CDR3 contains 17 residues. From germline, CDR1 is SGHRS and CDR2 YFSETQ. V trimming: 4 bases; J trimming: 3 bases; junction bases outside the gene matches: 12. The DNA of the CDR3 is TGCGCCAGCAGCCCGAGAAGGGGGACAGCACACACCGGGGAGCTGTTTTTT. The encoded protein is CASSPRRGTAHTGELFF. Supplemented by reference TRBV5-1 and TRBJ2-2, the full variable domain reads KAGVTQTPRYLIKTRGQQVTLSCSPISGHRSVSWYQQTPGQGLQFLFEYFSETQRNKGNFPGRFSGRQFSNSRSEMNVSTLELGDSALYLCASSPRRGTAHTGELFFGEGSRLTVL.

The chain links TRBV5-1 to TRBJ2-3; 14 bases are a match to TRBD2. The junction had 9 bases not matched to a gene; V was cut back by 4 bases and J by 5 bases. The CDR3 sequence is 17 residues long. Germline-derived CDR1 and CDR2 are SGHRS and YFSETQ. The CDR3 loop reads CASSAGTSGGRGDTQYF. The DNA of the CDR3 is TGCGCCAGCAGCGCTGGGACTAGCGGGGGACGGGGAGATACGCAGTATTTT.

The V and J genes are TRBV18 and TRBJ1-1; D remains ambiguous. The CDR3 covers 14 residues. Per the germline V gene, CDR1 is KGHSH and CDR2 is LQKENI. V was shortened by 1 base and J by 0 bases, with 6 bases between the two germline ends. The CDR3 here is CASSPQNMNTEAFF. CDR3 DNA: TGTGCCAGCTCACCACAGAACATGAACACTGAAGCTTTCTTT.

J is TRBJ1-4 and V is TRBV11-2; D unresolved. CDR1 and CDR2 from the germline V gene are SGHAT and FQNNGV. The V gene lost 1 base and the J gene lost 7 bases, with 13 bases spanning the gap. This CDR3 is built from 15 residues. CDR3 bases: TGTGCCAGCAGCTTAGTAGGAGGACTTGGTGAAAAACTGTTTTTT. It specifies CASSLVGGLGEKLFF. Looking up the rest from reference TRBV11-2 and TRBJ1-4 gives the full variable domain: EAGVAQSPRYKIIEKRQSVAFWCNPISGHATLYWYQQILGQGPKLLIQFQNNGVVDDSQLPKDRFSAERLKGVDSTLKIQPAKLEDSAVYLCASSLVGGLGEKLFFGSGTQLSVL.

Concerning this clone itself: The limits of the CDR3 on the DNA are not certain, so only TCRdb's listed CDR3 is given. CDR3 amino acids: CASSFGNGRNQPQHF. The J gene is TRBJ1-5, the V gene TRBV7-8. The CDR3 is 15 residues long, ends included. Germline assignment: CDR1 SGHVS and CDR2 FQNEAQ.

This clone has only one observation. The gene calls are TRBV9 and TRBJ1-2; 9 nucleotides align to TRBD1. V trimming: 3 bases; J trimming: 4 bases; junction bases outside the gene matches: 4. Germline CDR1 and CDR2: SGDLS and YYNGEE. The CDR3 is 14 amino acids. The DNA of the CDR3 is TGTGCCAGCAGCGGGGGACAGGGTCCCTATGGCTACACCTTC. This sequence encodes CASSGGQGPYGYTF. Drawing the rest from reference TRBV9 and TRBJ1-2, the complete variable domain is DSGVTQTPKHLITATGQRVTLRCSPRSGDLSVYWYQQSLDQGLQFLIQYYNGEERAKGNILERFSAQQFPDLHSELNLSSLELGDSALYFCASSGGQGPYGYTFGSGTRLTVV.

CDR3 in amino acids: CASSYPGQGGYNEQFF. The CDR3 coding sequence is TGTGCCAGCAGCTATCCGGGACAGGGGGGGTACAATGAGCAGTTCTTC. The chain recombines TRBV2 with TRBJ2-1; 11 nucleotides line up with TRBD1. CDR1 is SNHLY and CDR2 is FYNNEI in the germline V gene. This CDR3 has 16 amino acids. Trimming at V came to 6 bases and at J to 4 bases, leaving 8 bases not matched to a gene.

This clone was observed a few times. The chain links TRBV10-3 to TRBJ2-1; D remains unclear. From germline, CDR1 is ENHRY and CDR2 SYGVKD. V lost 5 bases and J 3 bases, leaving 5 bases between the germline ends. The CDR3 consists of 12 residues. CDR3 in amino acids: CAISPSYNEQFF. As DNA, the CDR3 is TGTGCCATCAGTCCCAGCTACAATGAGCAGTTCTTC.

This sequence joins TRBV21-1 and TRBJ1-1. TRBV21-1 constitutes a pseudogene. This CDR3 is 16 amino acids long. CDR3 region: CASSKRARGLNTEAFF. The CDR3 DNA reads as TGTGCCAGCAGCAAAAGAGCGCGGGGCCTGAACACTGAAGCTTTCTTT.

In this sample, this clone turned up once. The chain links TRBV5-1 to TRBJ1-1; 7 positions match TRBD1. The V gene's germline CDR1 is SGHRS and CDR2 YFSETQ. The junction had 5 bases not matched to a gene; V was cut back by 0 bases and J by 0 bases. CDR3 length equals 16 residues. This chain's CDR3 is CASSLAAGQLNTEAFF. CDR3 DNA: TGCGCCAGCAGCTTGGCCGCGGGACAGTTGAACACTGAAGCTTTCTTT.

The CDR3 here is CASSPGTDNEQFF. For the CDR3, the DNA is TGTGCCAGCAGCCCCGGGACAGACAATGAGCAGTTCTTC. J is TRBJ2-1 and V is TRBV6-5, with TRBD1 matching 7 bases. Per germline, CDR1 MNHEY and CDR2 SVGAGI. The CDR3 is 13 amino acids. V lost 6 bases to trimming and J lost 5 bases; unmatched junction nucleotides: 4.

The DNA of the CDR3 is TGTGCCAGCAGCCCAGGTTGGGACAGGGGTGGCTACACCTTC. This sequence encodes CASSPGWDRGGYTF. The chain recombines TRBV6-5 with TRBJ1-2, with TRBD1 identical over 10 bases. J lost 7 bases, V lost 6 bases, and 8 bases had no gene match. This CDR3 has 14 residues. CDR1 is MNHEY, CDR2 SVGAGI, per germline.

V usage is TRBV5-4 and J usage is TRBJ2-3; D is ambiguous. Germline V gene lookup returns CDR1 SGHNT and CDR2 YYREEE (reference sequence). V was clipped by 3 bases and J by 2 bases, with 13 bases between them. The CDR3 is 15 amino acids. This CDR3 reads CASSSPRVSTDTQYF. The CDR3 nucleotides read TGTGCCAGCAGCTCCCCCCGGGTATCCACAGATACGCAGTATTTT.

The gene calls are TRBV2 and TRBJ1-5, with TRBD1 as a possible D gene (6 bases). This CDR3 has 12 residues. Trimming pared 6 bases from V and 5 bases from J, leaving 8 bases between. Germline V gene lookup returns CDR1 SNHLY and CDR2 FYNNEI. CDR3: CASSDRYQPQHF. CDR3 nucleotides: TGTGCCAGCAGCGACAGGTATCAGCCCCAGCATTTT.

The V and J genes are TRBV5-6 and TRBJ1-5; D is ambiguous. This CDR3 is 13 amino acids long. CDR1 SGHDT and CDR2 YYEEEE come from the germline V gene. V was trimmed by 2 bases and J by 7 bases, leaving 10 bases between them. DNA of the CDR3: TGTGCCAGCAGCTTTGAGGGTGGGCAGCCCCAGCATTTT. Its protein is CASSFEGGQPQHF.

The chain links TRBV19 to TRBJ1-2; no definite D call. Trimming removed 3 bases at V and 4 bases at J, with 15 bases between. CDR1 is LNHDA, CDR2 SQIVND, per germline (reference sequence). The CDR3 loop spans 15 amino acids. CDR3 amino acids: CASSIAFGQTYGYTF. The CDR3 DNA follows: TGTGCCAGTAGTATCGCATTTGGGCAGACCTATGGCTACACCTTC.